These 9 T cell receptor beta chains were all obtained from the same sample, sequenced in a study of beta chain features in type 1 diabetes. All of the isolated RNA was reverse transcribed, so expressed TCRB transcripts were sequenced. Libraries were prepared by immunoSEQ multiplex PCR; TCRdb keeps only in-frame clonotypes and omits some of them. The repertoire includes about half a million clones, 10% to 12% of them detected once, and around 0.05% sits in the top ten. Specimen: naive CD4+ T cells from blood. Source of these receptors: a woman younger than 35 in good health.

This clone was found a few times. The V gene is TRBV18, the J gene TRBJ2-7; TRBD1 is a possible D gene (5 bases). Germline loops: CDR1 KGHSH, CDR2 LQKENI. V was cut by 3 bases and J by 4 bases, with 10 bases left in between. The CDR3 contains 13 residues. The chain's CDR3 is CASSPIRDYEQYF. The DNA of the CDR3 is TGTGCCAGCTCACCGATCAGGGATTACGAGCAGTACTTC.

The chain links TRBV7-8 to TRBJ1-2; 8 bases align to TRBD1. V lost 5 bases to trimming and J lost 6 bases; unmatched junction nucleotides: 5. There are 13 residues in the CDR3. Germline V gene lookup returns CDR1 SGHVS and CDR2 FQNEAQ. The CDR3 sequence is CASSHRTGNGYTF. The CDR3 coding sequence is TGTGCCAGCAGCCATCGGACAGGGAATGGCTACACCTTC.

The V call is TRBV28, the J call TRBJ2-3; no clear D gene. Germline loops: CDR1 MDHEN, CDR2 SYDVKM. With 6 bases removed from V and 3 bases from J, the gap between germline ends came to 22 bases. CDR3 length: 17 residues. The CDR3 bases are TGTGCCAGCAGCTCATTCCCCGGAGTTCGTGGGACAGATACGCAGTATTTT. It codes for CASSSFPGVRGTDTQYF.

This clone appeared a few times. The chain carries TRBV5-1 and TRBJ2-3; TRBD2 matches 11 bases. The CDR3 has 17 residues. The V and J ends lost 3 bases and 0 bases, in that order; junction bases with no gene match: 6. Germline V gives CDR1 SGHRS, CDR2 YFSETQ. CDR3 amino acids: CASSSIRTSGSTDTQYF. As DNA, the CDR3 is TGCGCCAGCAGCTCCATCAGGACTAGCGGGAGCACAGATACGCAGTATTTT. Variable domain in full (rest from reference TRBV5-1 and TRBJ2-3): KAGVTQTPRYLIKTRGQQVTLSCSPISGHRSVSWYQQTPGQGLQFLFEYFSETQRNKGNFPGRFSGRQFSNSRSEMNVSTLELGDSALYLCASSSIRTSGSTDTQYFGPGTRLTVL.

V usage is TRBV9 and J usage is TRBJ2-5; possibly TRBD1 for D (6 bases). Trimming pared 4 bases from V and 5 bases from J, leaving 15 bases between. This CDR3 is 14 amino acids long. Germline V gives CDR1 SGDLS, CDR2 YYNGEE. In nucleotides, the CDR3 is TGTGCCAGCAGCACCACAGGGCAGAGGGAGACCCAGTACTTC. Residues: CASSTTGQRETQYF.

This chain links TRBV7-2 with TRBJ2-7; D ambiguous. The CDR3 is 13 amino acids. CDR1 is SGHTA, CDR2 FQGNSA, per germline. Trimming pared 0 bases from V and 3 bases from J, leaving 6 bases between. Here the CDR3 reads CASSLALGYEQYV. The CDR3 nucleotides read TGTGCCAGCAGCTTAGCGCTCGGCTACGAGCAGTACGTC.

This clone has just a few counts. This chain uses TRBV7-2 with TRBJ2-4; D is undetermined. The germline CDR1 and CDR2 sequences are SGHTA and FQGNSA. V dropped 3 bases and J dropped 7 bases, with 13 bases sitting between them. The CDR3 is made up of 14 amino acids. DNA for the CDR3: TGTGCCAGCAGCTTTGGACCCCCTCGGAACATTCAGTACTTC. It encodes CASSFGPPRNIQYF.

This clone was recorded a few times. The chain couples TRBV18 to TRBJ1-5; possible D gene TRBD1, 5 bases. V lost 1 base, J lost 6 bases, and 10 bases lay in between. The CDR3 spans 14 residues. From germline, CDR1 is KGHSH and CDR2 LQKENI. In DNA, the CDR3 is TGTGCCAGCTCACCACAAGGGGTGGGTCAGCCCCAGCATTTT. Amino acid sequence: CASSPQGVGQPQHF.

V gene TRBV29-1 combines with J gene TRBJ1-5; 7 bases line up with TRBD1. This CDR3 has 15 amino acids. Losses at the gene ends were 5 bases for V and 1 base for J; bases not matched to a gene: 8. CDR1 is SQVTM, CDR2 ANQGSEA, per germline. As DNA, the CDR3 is TGCAGCGTTTCCGAAAACAGGGGAAGCAATCAGCCCCAGCATTTT. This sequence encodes CSVSENRGSNQPQHF.